The 11 T cell receptor beta chains given below trace back to one sample, sequenced in a study of T cell responses to AZD1222 COVID-19 vaccine. Libraries were prepared by immunoSEQ multiplex PCR; TCRdb keeps only in-frame clonotypes and omits some of them. Here the sample spans approximately 100,000 clones, 90% being singletons. The specimen was peripheral blood, collected 28 days after the second AZD1222 dose. These receptors all stem from an adult who received the AZD1222 COVID-19 vaccine.

The chain has TRBV6-2 or TRBV6-3 and TRBJ2-1; 7 bases align to TRBD2. Germline trimming cut 4 bases from V and 5 bases from J; bases unmatched to any gene: 5. CDR3 length equals 14 residues. Per germline, CDR1 MNHEY and CDR2 SVGEGT. The CDR3 DNA reads as TGTGCCAGCAGTTCCGGACTAGTAAACAATGAGCAGTTCTTC. Translating gives CASSSGLVNNEQFF.

This rearrangement joins TRBV2 to TRBJ2-7; TRBD2 might be the D (5 bases). The CDR3 is 12 amino acids. CDR1 is SNHLY, CDR2 FYNNEI, per germline. V was cut by 0 bases and J by 6 bases, with 6 bases left in between. The DNA of the CDR3 is TGTGCCAGCAGTGAAGCGGGGAGCGAGCAGTACTTC. It codes for CASSEAGSEQYF.

V is TRBV7-8 and J is TRBJ2-2; D is perhaps TRBD2 (6 bases). In germline, CDR1 is SGHVS, CDR2 FQNEAQ. V was pared by 5 bases and J by 6 bases, with 19 bases between. This CDR3 contains 16 residues. CDR3 in amino acids: CASSPWGVSRPGELFF. Written as DNA, the CDR3 is TGTGCCAGCAGCCCATGGGGGGTTTCTCGGCCCGGGGAGCTGTTTTTT.

The chain links TRBV3-1 (or the pseudogene TRBV3-2) to TRBJ1-6; D is unresolved. CDR1 LGHDT and CDR2 YNNKEL come from the germline V gene (reference sequence). Trimming took off 3 bases at V and 14 bases at J, with 8 bases between the two ends. The CDR3 length is 11 residues. In DNA form, the CDR3 reads TGTGCCAGCAGCCACGGTTCGACCCTCCACTTT. This encodes CASSHGSTLHF.

This clone was recorded once. This rearrangement joins TRBV7-2 to TRBJ1-2, with D perhaps matching TRBD1 (6 bases). Germline V gives CDR1 SGHTA, CDR2 FQGNSA. V dropped 5 bases and J dropped 2 bases, with 15 bases sitting between them. The CDR3 spans 15 residues. The DNA of the CDR3 is TGTGCCAGCAGCGGGGGGGGGACACCAAACTATGGCTACACCTTC. It is translated as CASSGGGTPNYGYTF.

V and J are TRBV12-3 or TRBV12-4 and TRBJ1-1; no clear D gene. Trimming left V 3 bases short and J 4 bases short, with 6 bases between. The CDR3 contains 12 residues. The CDR3: CASSFRVTEAFF. CDR3 nucleotides: TGTGCCAGCAGTTTTCGGGTCACTGAAGCTTTCTTT.

The V and J genes are TRBV9 and TRBJ2-3, with 9 bases identical to TRBD2. Germline assignment: CDR1 SGDLS and CDR2 YYNGEE. This CDR3 is 14 amino acids long. V dropped 4 bases and J dropped 1; count of bases not matched to a gene: 1. The CDR3 region is CASSSSGGTDTQYF. The CDR3 coding sequence is TGTGCCAGCAGCTCTAGCGGGGGCACAGATACGCAGTATTTT.

This chain links TRBV15 with TRBJ2-7; 12 bases align to TRBD2. Germline CDR1 and CDR2: LNHNV and YYDKDF (reference sequence). This CDR3 has 13 amino acids. The V segment lost 11 bases and the J segment 2 bases; nucleotides outside the gene matches: 4. The CDR3 nucleotides read TGTGCCGCCCGACTAGCGGGGGCCTACGAGCAGTACTTC. Translation: CAARLAGAYEQYF.

The chain is built from TRBV5-8 and TRBJ1-5, with a weak D call TRBD1 (6 bases). CDR3 length: 13 amino acids. V lost 3 bases and J lost 7, with 11 bases in between. Germline CDR1 SGHTS, CDR2 YDEGEE. The CDR3 sequence is CASSSTGLQPQHF. The CDR3 DNA follows: TGTGCCAGCAGCTCCACAGGGTTACAGCCCCAGCATTTT.

The rearrangement joins TRBV27 to TRBJ1-2; possibly TRBD1 for D (5 bases). In germline, CDR1 is MNHEY, CDR2 SMNVEV (reference sequence). V was trimmed by 10 bases and J by 4 bases, leaving 10 bases between them. This CDR3 comprises 11 residues. DNA of the CDR3: TGTGCCACCTCGGGGGGCTATGGCTACACCTTC. Translated: CATSGGYGYTF.

Of note for this clone: The junction departs from germline at one end; a sequencing error may be responsible. The chain has TRBV7-7 and TRBJ2-2, with a tentative D call TRBD2 (5 bases). This CDR3 spans 15 amino acids. The V gene's germline CDR1 is SSHAT and CDR2 FNYEAQ (reference sequence). Here the CDR3 DNA reads TGTGCTAGCAGCTCATTAGAGGGTACCACCGGGGAGCTGTTTTTT. Amino acids: CASSSLEGTTGELFF. The whole variable domain, filled in from reference TRBV7-7 and TRBJ2-2, reads GAGVSQSPRYKVTKRGQDVTLRCDPISSHATLYWYQQALGQGPEFLTYFNYEAQPDKSGLPSDRFSAERPEGSISTLTIQRTEQRDSAMYRCASSSLEGTTGELFFGEGSRLTVL.